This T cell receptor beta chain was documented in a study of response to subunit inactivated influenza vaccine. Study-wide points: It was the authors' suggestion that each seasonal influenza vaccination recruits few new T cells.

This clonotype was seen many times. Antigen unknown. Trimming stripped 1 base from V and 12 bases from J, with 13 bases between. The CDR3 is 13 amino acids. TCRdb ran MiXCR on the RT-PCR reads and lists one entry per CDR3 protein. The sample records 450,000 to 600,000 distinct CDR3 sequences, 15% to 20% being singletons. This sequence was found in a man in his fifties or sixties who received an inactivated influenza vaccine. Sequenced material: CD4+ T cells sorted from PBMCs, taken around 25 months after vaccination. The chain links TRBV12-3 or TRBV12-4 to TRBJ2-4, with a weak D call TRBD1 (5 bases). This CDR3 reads CASSLGLRQHQYF. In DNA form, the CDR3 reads TGTGCCAGCAGTTTAGGCTTGCGACAGCATCAGTACTTC.